The rows below give T cell receptor beta chains drawn from one sample of a study of blood T cell repertoires in COVID-19. Sequencing was performed with immunoSEQ multiplex PCR; in TCRdb, only in-frame clones are kept and a portion is missing. The data hold more than 100,000 clones, with 70% to 90% observed a single time. Sequenced input: peripheral blood. These receptors originate from a middle-aged man in a cohort sampled during active COVID-19. Each CDR3 is given with its conserved first and last residue.

TRBV11-2,TRBJ2-5,CASSLDPGRVETQYF
TRBV18,TRBJ1-1,CASSHRDTEAFF
TRBV19,TRBJ1-2,CASSVTGGLSRGYTF
TRBV9,TRBJ2-1,CASSVAGLANEQFF
TRBV24-1,TRBJ2-5,CATSDFPRETQYF
TRBV5-1,TRBJ2-5,CASSLGFGENLQETQYF
TRBV6-5,TRBJ1-1,CASSIGQGRSPFF
TRBV3-1/TRBV3-2,TRBJ1-6,CASSQAHGQVDSPLHF
TRBV24-1,TRBJ2-6,CATSEAGTGANVLTF
TRBV6-5,TRBJ1-5,CASSWTGSVDQPQHF
TRBV29-1,TRBJ2-2,CSVEGVRGTGELFF
TRBV3-1/TRBV3-2,TRBJ2-1,CASSQVGEMYNEQFF
TRBV9,TRBJ2-2,CASSDRLTGAKGNTGELFF
TRBV9,TRBJ2-3,CASSPPPTPDTQYF
TRBV19,TRBJ2-7,CASRVAEFAAYEQYF
TRBV28,TRBJ1-6,CASSPPLEVLLLHF
TRBV5-1,TRBJ2-5,CASSLAGYLETQYF
TRBV6-1,TRBJ1-5,CASSDRVANQPQHF
TRBV9,TRBJ2-1,CASSPHPGDEQFF
TRBV6-1,TRBJ2-1,CASSELAGAEQFF
TRBV25-1,TRBJ1-1,CASSDRGWRNTEAFF
TRBV6-1,TRBJ1-5,CASREGTGGSVQPQHF
TRBV28,TRBJ1-6,CASLAGDRDNSPLHF
TRBV7-2,TRBJ2-7,CASSPSYEQYF
TRBV6-5,TRBJ1-5,CASSLTGARPQHF
TRBV5-1,TRBJ1-6,CASSLVGTGAHNSPLHF
TRBV6-6,TRBJ1-5,CASTQREDLSNQPQHF
TRBV7-2,TRBJ2-7,CASSDSAGVSSYEQYF
TRBV28,TRBJ2-2,CASSLQGSDGELFF
TRBV29-1,TRBJ1-3,CSVGVGGAGNTIYF
TRBV6-2/TRBV6-3,TRBJ2-3,CASSGNRRGRTDTQYF
TRBV4-2,TRBJ2-3,CASSPSGQTTDTQYF
TRBV2,TRBJ2-5,CAIGSGARQETQYF
TRBV3-1/TRBV3-2,TRBJ1-5,CASSPTGQYSNQPQHF
TRBV6-2/TRBV6-3,TRBJ2-1,CASSRHRTSGRNGEQFF
TRBV6-5,TRBJ1-2,CASRQGSGYTF
TRBV7-9,TRBJ2-1,CASSETGGSYNEQFF
TRBV19,TRBJ2-3,CASSDRGASTDTQYF
TRBV4-3,TRBJ1-1,CASSQGTAEIAEAFF
TRBV5-1,TRBJ2-1,CASSLASRTSGGAREQFF
TRBV6-1,TRBJ1-2,CASSESGGISYGYTF
TRBV3-1/TRBV3-2,TRBJ2-2,CASSQGQGRNTGELFF
TRBV19,TRBJ2-2,CASSIPSSGAAGELFF
TRBV5-4,TRBJ2-6,CASSVGERAGANVLTF
TRBV5-1,TRBJ1-2,CASSQDSTYGYTF
TRBV19,TRBJ2-2,CASRSTVNTGELFF
TRBV29-1,TRBJ2-3,CSVAEFLDTQYF